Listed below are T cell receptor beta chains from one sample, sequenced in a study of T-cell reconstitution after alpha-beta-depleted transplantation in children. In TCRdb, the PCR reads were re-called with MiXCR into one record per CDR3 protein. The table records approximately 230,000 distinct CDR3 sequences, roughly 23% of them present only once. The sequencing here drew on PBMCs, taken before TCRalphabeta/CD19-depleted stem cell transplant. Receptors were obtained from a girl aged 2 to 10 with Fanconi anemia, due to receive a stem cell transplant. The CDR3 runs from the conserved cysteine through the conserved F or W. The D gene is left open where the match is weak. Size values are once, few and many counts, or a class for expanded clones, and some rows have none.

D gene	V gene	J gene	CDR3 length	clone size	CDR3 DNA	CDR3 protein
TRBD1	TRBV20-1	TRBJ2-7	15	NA	TGCAGTGCTCCCTTCTCAGGACAGGGGATATACGAGCAGTACTTC	CSAPFSGQGIYEQYF
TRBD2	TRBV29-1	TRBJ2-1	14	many	TGCAGCGCTCCCGGGACTAGCTTGATTGATGAGCAGTTCTTC	CSAPGTSLIDEQFF
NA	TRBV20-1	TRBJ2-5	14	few	TGCAGTGCTATCCCGGGGAGCACACAAGAGACCCAGTACTTC	CSAIPGSTQETQYF
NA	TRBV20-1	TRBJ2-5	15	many	TGCAGTGCTGACCTCCCGGTTGTCGGTTCAGAGACCCAGTACTTC	CSADLPVVGSETQYF
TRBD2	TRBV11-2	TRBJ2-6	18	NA	TGTGCCAGCAGCCCAGGACTAGCGGGAGCTCATGGGGCCAACGTCCTGACTTTC	CASSPGLAGAHGANVLTF
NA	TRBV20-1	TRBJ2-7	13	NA	TGCAGTGCTAGAGGACCACTAGACTACGAGCAGTACTTC	CSARGPLDYEQYF
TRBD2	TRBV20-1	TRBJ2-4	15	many	TGCAGTGCTACGAGCGGGAGGATTAGCAAAAACATTCAGTACTTC	CSATSGRISKNIQYF
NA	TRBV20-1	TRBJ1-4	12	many	TGCAGTGCTAGAGGTACAAATGAAAAACTGTTTTTT	CSARGTNEKLFF
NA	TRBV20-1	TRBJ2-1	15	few	TGCAGTGCTAGTCCCCTAGCCCGCTCCTACAATGAGCAGTTCTTC	CSASPLARSYNEQFF
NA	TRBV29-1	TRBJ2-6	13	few	TGCAGCGTTTTGGGTCCCGGGGCCAACGTCCTGACTTTC	CSVLGPGANVLTF
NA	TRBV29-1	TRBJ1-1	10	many	TGCAGCGTTGAAGATCTCATCGTCCCCTTT	CSVEDLIVPF
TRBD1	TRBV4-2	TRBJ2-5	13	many	TGTGCCAGCAGCGCGACAGGGGGAGAGACCCAGTACTTC	CASSATGGETQYF
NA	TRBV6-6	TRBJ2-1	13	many	TGTGCCAGCAGCCCTTACAGGGCCAATGAGCAGTTCTTC	CASSPYRANEQFF
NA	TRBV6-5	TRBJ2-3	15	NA	TGTGCCAGCAGTTACTCGGACGGACGCACAGCTACGCAGTATTTT	CASSYSDGRTATQYF
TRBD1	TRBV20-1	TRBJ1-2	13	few	TGCAGTGCTAGAGAAGGACAGGCCTATGGCTACACCTTC	CSAREGQAYGYTF
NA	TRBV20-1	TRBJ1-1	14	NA	TGCAGTGCTAGAAGACAGGCGACAAACACTGAAGCTTTCTTT	CSARRQATNTEAFF
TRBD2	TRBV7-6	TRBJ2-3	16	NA	TGTGCCAGCAGCTTAATAGCGGGGGACCTGTTTGATACGCAGTATTTT	CASSLIAGDLFDTQYF
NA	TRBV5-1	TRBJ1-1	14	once	TGCGCCAGCAGCTTGGTGGTGTCGAACACTGAAGCTTTCTTT	CASSLVVSNTEAFF
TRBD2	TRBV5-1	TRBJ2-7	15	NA	TGCGCCAGCAGCCAACCGGGACTAGCGGGAAACGAGCAGTACTTC	CASSQPGLAGNEQYF
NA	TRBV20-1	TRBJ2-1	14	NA	TGCAGTGCCCCCGGCAGGGACCCCTACAATGAGCAGTTCTTC	CSAPGRDPYNEQFF
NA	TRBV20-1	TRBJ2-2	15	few	TGCAGTGCTAGAGGTTTTCAGGGAAACACCGGGGAGCTGTTTTTT	CSARGFQGNTGELFF
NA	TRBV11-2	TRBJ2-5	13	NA	TGTGCCAGCAGCTTGAACCTATTTGAGACCCAGTACTTC	CASSLNLFETQYF
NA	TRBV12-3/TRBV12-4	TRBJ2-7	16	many	TGTGCCAGCAGTTTTCTCATTTCAGGGGGGACCTACGAGCAGTACTTC	CASSFLISGGTYEQYF
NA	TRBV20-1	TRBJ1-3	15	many	NA	CSARDFGAGGDTIYF
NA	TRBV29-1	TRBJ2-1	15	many	TGCAGCGTAACTACCGACTCCATAGGGCCAAATGAGCAGTTCTTC	CSVTTDSIGPNEQFF
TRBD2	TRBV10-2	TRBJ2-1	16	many	TGCGCCAGCAGTGTGGGGACTAGCGGGAGTGTCGGTGAGCAGTTCTTC	CASSVGTSGSVGEQFF
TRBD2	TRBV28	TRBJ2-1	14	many	TGTGCCAGCAGGTTTAGGGGTAGCGGGAGGCGGCAGTTCTTC	CASRFRGSGRRQFF
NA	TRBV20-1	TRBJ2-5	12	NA	TGCAGTGCTGGTGCCCAAGGAGAGACCCAGTACTTC	CSAGAQGETQYF
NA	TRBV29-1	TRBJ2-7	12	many	TGCAGCGTTGAAGTGTACTCCTACGAGCAGTACTTC	CSVEVYSYEQYF
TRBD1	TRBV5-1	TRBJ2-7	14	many	TGCGCCAGCAGCTTGCCAGGGGGTTCCTACGAGCAGTACTTC	CASSLPGGSYEQYF
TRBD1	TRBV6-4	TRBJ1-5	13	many	TGTGCCAGCAGTGTGGACAGGAATCAGCCCCAGCATTTT	CASSVDRNQPQHF
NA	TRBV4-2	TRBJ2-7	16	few	TGTGCCAGCAGCCAAGGGTTAGGACTACGGTCCCACGAGCAGTACTTC	CASSQGLGLRSHEQYF
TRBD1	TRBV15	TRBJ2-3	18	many	TGTGCCACCAGCAGAGATCCCCCTGACAGGGGGCTGACAGATACGCAGTATTTT	CATSRDPPDRGLTDTQYF
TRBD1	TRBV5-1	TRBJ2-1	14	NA	TGCGCCAGCAGGGGACAGGACTCCTACAATGAGCAGTTCTTC	CASRGQDSYNEQFF
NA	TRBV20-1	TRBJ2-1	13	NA	TGCAGTGCCAAGGGGGTAGACCTGGACGAGCAGTTCTTC	CSAKGVDLDEQFF
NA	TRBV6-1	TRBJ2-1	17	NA	TGTGCCAGCAGTGAAAGGACGACAGCCTTCTCCTACAATGAGCAGTTCTTC	CASSERTTAFSYNEQFF
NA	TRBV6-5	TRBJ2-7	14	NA	TGTGCCAGCAGTTACTCGACGGGCAGGGTCGAGCAGTACTTC	CASSYSTGRVEQYF
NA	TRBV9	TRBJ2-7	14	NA	TGTGCCAGCAGCGTAGGGCCGCAAGCCGACGAGCAGTACTTC	CASSVGPQADEQYF
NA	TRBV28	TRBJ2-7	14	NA	TGTGCCAGCACCTCCGGGGGAGGCACCTACGAGCAGTACTTC	CASTSGGGTYEQYF
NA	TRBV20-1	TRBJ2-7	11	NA	TGCAGTGCGGACCAGTACAGCGAGCAGTACTTC	CSADQYSEQYF
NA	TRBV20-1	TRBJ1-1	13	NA	TGCAGTGCACAACAGGGCCGAGGCACTGAAGCTTTCTTT	CSAQQGRGTEAFF
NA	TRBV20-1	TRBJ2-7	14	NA	TGCAGTGCTAGAGATCCGGGACTTAGCTACGAGCAGTACTTC	CSARDPGLSYEQYF
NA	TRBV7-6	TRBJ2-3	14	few	TGTGCCAGCAGCTTCGGGCTGGGGCTAGATACGCAGTATTTT	CASSFGLGLDTQYF
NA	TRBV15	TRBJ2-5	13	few	TGTGCCACCAGCATTCGCAGGGGTGAGACCCAGTACTTC	CATSIRRGETQYF
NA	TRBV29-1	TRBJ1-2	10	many	TGCAGCGTTGATTTCTATGGCTACACCTTC	CSVDFYGYTF
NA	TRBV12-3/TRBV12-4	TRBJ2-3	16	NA	TGTGCCAGCAGTTTAGACCCGGGCACAGTCACAGATACGCAGTATTTT	CASSLDPGTVTDTQYF
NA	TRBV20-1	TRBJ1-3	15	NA	TGCAGTGCTAGCGCCCCACAGGACTCTGGAAACACCATATATTTT	CSASAPQDSGNTIYF
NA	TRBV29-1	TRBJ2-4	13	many	TGCAGCGTTGAATCCTTAGCCAAAAACATTCAGTACTTC	CSVESLAKNIQYF
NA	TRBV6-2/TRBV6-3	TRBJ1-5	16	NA	TGTGCCAGCAGTTACTCGAAGGGCCCGGGTTATCAGCCCCAGCATTTT	CASSYSKGPGYQPQHF
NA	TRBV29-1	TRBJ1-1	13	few	TGCAGCGTTGAGGGGAGGGGGAACACTGAAGCTTTCTTT	CSVEGRGNTEAFF